This T cell receptor (beta chain) was profiled in a study of a mutant IDH1 vaccine in newly diagnosed glioma. As for the study in general: Beforehand, treatment had been radiotherapy, temozolomide, or both; the majority received both. Visit V12 was conducted at week 35 as the safety follow-up. Visit V13 came later, at week 47.

This clone was detected a few times. Its target is not known. The CDR3 is made up of 12 amino acids. CDR1 is LNHDA, CDR2 SQIVND, per germline (reference sequence). The ends were cut back, 6 bases at V and 7 bases at J, with 12 bases in the middle. Only in-frame clones appear in the TCRdb table, and some are missing; sequencing was by immunoSEQ multiplex PCR. The repertoire consists of 50,000 to 65,000 clones, with around 60% occurring once and the leading ten covering about 5%. Time point here: week 47, end of study. Every vaccine dose comprised 300 ug of mutant IDH1 20-mer peptide plus topical imiquimod. Donor tumors were new WHO grade 3 or 4 IDH1-mutant, ATRX-lost astrocytomas.

This chain links TRBV19 with TRBJ1-1; TRBD1 might be the D (5 bases). This receptor was identified in a man in his forties with glioma. Some clones in this sample may be carry-over from other donors' samples. Sample: peripheral blood mononuclear cells (PBMCs), taken from a glioma patient whose treatment included an IDH1 peptide vaccine. DNA for the CDR3: TGTGCCAGTAGCCCGACAGCGGGTGAAGCTTTCTTT. It specifies CASSPTAGEAFF.